Described below is a single T cell receptor beta chain sequence and its context. Antigen specificity is unknown. The data derive from a study of cytomegalovirus exposure and HLA in healthy donors. Study-wide points: Donors belonging to an Asian-associated ancestry cluster reportedly showed fewer N-insertions in productive TCRs than the approximately 670-donor mean, according to what a later analysis found. Rare TCR sequences dominated, though some public TCRs recurred in many donors. Among TCR beta chains, those listed as cytomegalovirus-associated numbered about 150. Within a later analysis, the majority of CMV-associated TCR beta chains appeared HLA-restricted.

The PCR employed 60 Vbeta primers together with 13 Jbeta primers. Generated by immunoSEQ multiplex PCR, the TCRdb table keeps only in-frame clones and is missing some. The table shows roughly 190,000 clones, with roughly three quarters occurring only once. The clonotype was recovered from a woman aged 50 to 60 in good health and CMV-seronegative. Sequenced material: PBMCs.

As DNA, the CDR3 is TGTGCCTCTCGGGAGCGGAATAATTCACCCCTCCACTTT. Its translation: CASRERNNSPLHF. The rearrangement uses TRBV19 and TRBJ1-6; D unclear. Per the germline V gene, CDR1 is LNHDA and CDR2 is SQIVND (reference sequence). The V gene lost 11 bases and the J gene lost 5 bases, with 13 bases spanning the gap. The CDR3 runs to 13 residues.